The 16 T cell receptor beta chains reported below all come from one sample, sequenced in a study of T cell responses to AZD1222 COVID-19 vaccine. Data came from immunoSEQ multiplex PCR; TCRdb stores just in-frame clones and leaves some out. The sample includes roughly 100,000 clones, 75% to 90% of them seen just once. The sequences come from peripheral blood, collected on day 0 of AZD1222 vaccination. The receptor source for this set is an adult in good health.

V gene TRBV5-5 combines with J gene TRBJ1-4; 9 bases map to TRBD1. V shed 6 bases, J shed 6 bases, and the junction held 15 bases outside the gene matches. CDR1 and CDR2 from the germline V gene are SGHKS and YYEKEE (reference sequence). The CDR3 totals 17 residues. DNA for the CDR3: TGTGCCAGCACCCCCAGGGAGGGGGGACAGGGAGATGAAAAACTGTTTTTT. Protein: CASTPREGGQGDEKLFF.

The rearrangement links TRBV3-1 (or the pseudogene TRBV3-2) to TRBJ2-5; 8 bases map to TRBD2. This CDR3 contains 14 residues. From germline, CDR1 is LGHDT and CDR2 YNNKEL (reference sequence). The junction had 6 bases not matched to a gene; V was cut back by 0 bases and J by 9 bases. CDR3 region: CASSQDGQAGAQYF. The CDR3 DNA reads TGTGCCAGCAGCCAAGATGGCCAAGCGGGGGCCCAGTACTTC.

This clone showed up just once. The chain carries TRBV6-5 and TRBJ2-7; no clear D gene. Trimming removed 9 bases at V and 3 bases at J, with 9 bases between. The CDR3 loop spans 11 amino acids. CDR1 is MNHEY, CDR2 SVGAGI, per germline. For the CDR3, the DNA is TGTGCCAGTACTTTCGGCTACGAGCAGTACTTC. It is translated as CASTFGYEQYF.

V and J are TRBV2 and TRBJ2-5; D gene uncertain. Germline loops: CDR1 SNHLY, CDR2 FYNNEI. V shed 3 bases and J shed 4 bases, with 9 bases lying between them. This CDR3 comprises 13 residues. The CDR3 bases are TGTGCCAGCAGTGACGGAGCCTCAGAGACCCAGTACTTC. This translates into CASSDGASETQYF.

In DNA, the CDR3 is TGTGCCAGCAGCTTAGCCCCTCAGGGGGCGGGAAACTATGGCTACACCTTC. It translates to CASSLAPQGAGNYGYTF. The V gene is TRBV7-8, the J gene TRBJ1-2; 8 bases match TRBD1. Germline-derived CDR1 and CDR2 are SGHVS and FQNEAQ. Trimming cost V 0 bases and J 2 bases; bases outside gene matches: 8. The CDR3 spans 17 residues.

Points on this clone: This specimen includes other DNA sequences encoding the same CDR3. The chain combines TRBV6-5 with TRBJ1-1; D is uncertain. Per germline, CDR1 MNHEY and CDR2 SVGAGI. This CDR3 has 14 amino acids. Trimming removed 0 bases from V and 4 bases from J, with 9 bases in between. The CDR3 region is CASSYSFLGTEAFF. As DNA, the CDR3 is TGTGCCAGCAGTTACTCGTTCCTGGGCACTGAAGCTTTCTTT.

The J gene is TRBJ2-7, the V gene TRBV30; D is tentatively TRBD1 or TRBD2 (5 bases each). Trimming removed 2 bases at V and 0 bases at J, with 14 bases between. This CDR3 spans 15 amino acids. CDR1 and CDR2 (germline): GTSNPN, SVGIG (reference sequence). In DNA form, the CDR3 reads TGTGCCTGGAGTACCGGGACCGATAGCTCCTACGAGCAGTACTTC. Translated: CAWSTGTDSSYEQYF.

The genes are TRBV30 and TRBJ1-2; no reliable D call. This CDR3 has 14 amino acids. Germline V lookup: CDR1 GTSNPN, CDR2 SVGIG (reference sequence). V gave up 3 bases and J gave up 5 bases, with 16 bases separating them. As DNA, the CDR3 is TGTGCCTGGAGCGGGAGTGTCAGAAGATATGGCTACACCTTC. This translates into CAWSGSVRRYGYTF.

The chain employs TRBV13 and TRBJ1-4; a possible D gene is TRBD1 (5 bases). Germline V lookup: CDR1 PRHDT, CDR2 FYEKMQ (reference sequence). The CDR3 runs 13 residues. Trimming removed 2 bases at V and 5 bases at J, with 6 bases between. This chain's CDR3 is CASSLRGNEKLFF. Here the CDR3 DNA reads TGTGCCAGCAGCTTACGGGGGAATGAAAAACTGTTTTTT.

In its sample, this clone was seen once. The genes are TRBV7-8 and TRBJ1-6, with TRBD1 matching over 7 bases. The junction had 7 bases not matched to a gene; V was cut back by 1 base and J by 4 bases. There are 17 residues in the CDR3. Germline CDR1 reads SGHVS; CDR2 reads FQNEAQ. The CDR3 DNA follows: TGTGCCAGCAGCTTAGTCGCCGGGACAGCTTATAATTCACCCCTCCACTTT. Translated, it gives CASSLVAGTAYNSPLHF.

This chain links TRBV9 with TRBJ1-2; no reliable D call. This CDR3 has 16 residues. The germline V gene has CDR1 SGDLS and CDR2 YYNGEE. Trimming took off 0 bases at V and 5 bases at J, with 17 bases between the two ends. The CDR3 nucleotides read TGTGCCAGCAGCGTAGGGTTAAGAGGTCCCAGTTATGGCTACACCTTC. Protein sequence: CASSVGLRGPSYGYTF. Supplemented by reference TRBV9 and TRBJ1-2, the full variable domain reads DSGVTQTPKHLITATGQRVTLRCSPRSGDLSVYWYQQSLDQGLQFLIQYYNGEERAKGNILERFSAQQFPDLHSELNLSSLELGDSALYFCASSVGLRGPSYGYTFGSGTRLTVV.

The V and J genes are TRBV4-1 and TRBJ1-3, with 9 bases fitting TRBD1. The CDR3 has 18 residues. V gave up 1 base and J gave up 4 bases; unmatched junction bases: 11. Germline CDR1 is MGHRA and CDR2 is YSYEKL. This CDR3 reads CASSQGQGGLGSGNTIYF. In nucleotides, the CDR3 is TGCGCCAGCAGCCAAGGACAGGGGGGTTTGGGGTCAGGAAACACCATATATTTT.

This sequence joins TRBV6-1 and TRBJ2-3; D not certain. V dropped 2 bases and J dropped 4 bases, with 4 bases sitting between them. This CDR3 comprises 12 residues. Germline CDR1 is MNHNS and CDR2 is SASEGT. The CDR3 loop reads CASSERPDTQYF. The CDR3 nucleotides are TGTGCCAGCAGTGAACGACCAGATACGCAGTATTTT.

This chain links TRBV29-1 with TRBJ1-2; possible D gene TRBD1, 5 bases. CDR1 is SQVTM, CDR2 ANQGSEA, per germline. The CDR3 is made up of 11 amino acids. V lost 4 bases to trimming and J lost 4 bases, with 7 bases between them. In DNA, the CDR3 is TGCAGCGTTGGTCAGGGCTATGGCTACACCTTC. Translating it yields CSVGQGYGYTF.

This chain connects TRBV10-1 to TRBJ1-1, with a weak D call TRBD1 (6 bases). This CDR3 contains 13 residues. CDR1 WNHNN and CDR2 SYGVQD come from the germline V gene (reference sequence). The V gene lost 5 bases and the J gene lost 3 bases, with 10 bases spanning the gap. The CDR3 here is CASSNYRDTEAFF. The CDR3 region has the DNA TGCGCCAGCAGTAATTACAGGGACACTGAAGCTTTCTTT.

The rearrangement joins TRBV25-1 to TRBJ2-2, with D possibly being TRBD2 (6 bases). The germline CDR1 and CDR2 sequences are MGHDK and SYGVNS. Trimming shortened V by 4 bases and J by 3 bases, and 9 bases separated the two germline ends. The CDR3 extends over 14 amino acids. CDR3 sequence reads: CASSAGVYTGELFF. The CDR3 region has the DNA TGTGCCAGCAGTGCGGGGGTGTACACCGGGGAGCTGTTTTTT.